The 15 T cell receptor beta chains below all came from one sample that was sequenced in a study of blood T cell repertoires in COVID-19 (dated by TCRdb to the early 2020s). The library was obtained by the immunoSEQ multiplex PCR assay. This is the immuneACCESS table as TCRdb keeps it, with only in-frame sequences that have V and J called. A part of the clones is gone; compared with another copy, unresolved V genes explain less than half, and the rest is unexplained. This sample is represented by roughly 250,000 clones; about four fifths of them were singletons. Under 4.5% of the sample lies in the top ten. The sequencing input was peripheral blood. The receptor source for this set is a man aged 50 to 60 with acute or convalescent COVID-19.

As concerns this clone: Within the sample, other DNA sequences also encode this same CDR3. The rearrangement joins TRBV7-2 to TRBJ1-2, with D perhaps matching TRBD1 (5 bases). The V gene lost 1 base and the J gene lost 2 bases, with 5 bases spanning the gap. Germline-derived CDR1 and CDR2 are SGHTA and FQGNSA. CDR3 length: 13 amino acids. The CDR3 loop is CASSLGQNYGYTF. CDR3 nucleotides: TGTGCCAGCAGCTTAGGACAGAACTATGGCTACACCTTC. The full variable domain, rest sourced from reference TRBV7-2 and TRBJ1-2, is GAGVSQSPSNKVTEKGKDVELRCDPISGHTALYWYRQSLGQGLEFLIYFQGNSAPDKSGLPSDRFSAERTGGSVSTLTIQRTQQEDSAVYLCASSLGQNYGYTFGSGTRLTVV.

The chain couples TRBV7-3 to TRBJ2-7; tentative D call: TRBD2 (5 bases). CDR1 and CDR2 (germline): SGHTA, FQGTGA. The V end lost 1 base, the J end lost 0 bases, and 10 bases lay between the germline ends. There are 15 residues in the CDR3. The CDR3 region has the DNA TGTGCCAGCAGCTTAAGGGCCGGGGACTCCTACGAGCAGTACTTC. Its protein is CASSLRAGDSYEQYF.

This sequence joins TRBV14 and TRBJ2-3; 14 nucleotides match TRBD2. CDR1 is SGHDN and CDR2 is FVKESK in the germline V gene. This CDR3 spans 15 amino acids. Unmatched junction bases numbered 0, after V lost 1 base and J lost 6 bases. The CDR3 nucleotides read TGTGCCAGCAGCCAAGGACTAGCGGGGGGGGATACGCAGTATTTT. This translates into CASSQGLAGGDTQYF.

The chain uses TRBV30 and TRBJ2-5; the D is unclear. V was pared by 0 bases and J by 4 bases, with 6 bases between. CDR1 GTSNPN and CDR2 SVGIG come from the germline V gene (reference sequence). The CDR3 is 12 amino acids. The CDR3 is CAWSVISETQYF. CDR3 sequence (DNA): TGTGCCTGGAGTGTAATATCAGAGACCCAGTACTTC.

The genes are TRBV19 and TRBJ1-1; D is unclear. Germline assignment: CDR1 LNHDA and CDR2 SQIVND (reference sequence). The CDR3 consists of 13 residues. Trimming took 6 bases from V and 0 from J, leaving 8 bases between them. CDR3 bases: TGTGCCAGTAGAAATACAGTGAACACTGAAGCTTTCTTT. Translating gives CASRNTVNTEAFF.

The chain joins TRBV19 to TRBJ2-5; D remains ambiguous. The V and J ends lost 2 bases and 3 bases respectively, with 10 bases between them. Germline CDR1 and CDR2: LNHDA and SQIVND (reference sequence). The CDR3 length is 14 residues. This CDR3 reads CASSILGHEETQYF. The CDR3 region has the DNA TGTGCCAGTAGTATACTGGGCCACGAAGAGACCCAGTACTTC.

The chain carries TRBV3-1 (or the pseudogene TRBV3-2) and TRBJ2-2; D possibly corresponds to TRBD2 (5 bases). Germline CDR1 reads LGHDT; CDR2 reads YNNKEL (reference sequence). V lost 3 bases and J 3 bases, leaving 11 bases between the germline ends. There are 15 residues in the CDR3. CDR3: CASSQGSVDTGELFF. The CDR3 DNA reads TGTGCCAGCAGCCAGGGTAGCGTAGACACCGGGGAGCTGTTTTTT.

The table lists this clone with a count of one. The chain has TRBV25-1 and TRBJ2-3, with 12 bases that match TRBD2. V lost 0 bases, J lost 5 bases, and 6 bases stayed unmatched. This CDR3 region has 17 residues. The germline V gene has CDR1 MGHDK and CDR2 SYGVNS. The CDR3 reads CASSEYSTSGGQDTQYF. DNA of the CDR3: TGTGCCAGCAGTGAATATTCGACTAGCGGGGGCCAAGATACGCAGTATTTT.

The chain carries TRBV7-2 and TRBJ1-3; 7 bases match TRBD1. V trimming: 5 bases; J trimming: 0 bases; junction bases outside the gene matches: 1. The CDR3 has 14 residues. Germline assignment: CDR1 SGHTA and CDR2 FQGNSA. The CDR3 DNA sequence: TGTGCCAGCAGCAGACAGGGCTCTGGAAACACCATATATTTT. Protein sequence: CASSRQGSGNTIYF. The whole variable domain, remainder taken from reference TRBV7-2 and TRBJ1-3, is GAGVSQSPSNKVTEKGKDVELRCDPISGHTALYWYRQSLGQGLEFLIYFQGNSAPDKSGLPSDRFSAERTGGSVSTLTIQRTQQEDSAVYLCASSRQGSGNTIYFGEGSWLTVV.

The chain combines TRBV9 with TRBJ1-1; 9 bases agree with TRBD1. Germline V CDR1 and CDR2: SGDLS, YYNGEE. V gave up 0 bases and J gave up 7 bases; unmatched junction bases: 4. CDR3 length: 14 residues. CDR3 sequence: CASSVAGQGFEAFF. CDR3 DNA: TGTGCCAGCAGCGTAGCTGGACAGGGGTTTGAAGCTTTCTTT. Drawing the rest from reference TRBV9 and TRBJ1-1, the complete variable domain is DSGVTQTPKHLITATGQRVTLRCSPRSGDLSVYWYQQSLDQGLQFLIQYYNGEERAKGNILERFSAQQFPDLHSELNLSSLELGDSALYFCASSVAGQGFEAFFGQGTRLTVV.

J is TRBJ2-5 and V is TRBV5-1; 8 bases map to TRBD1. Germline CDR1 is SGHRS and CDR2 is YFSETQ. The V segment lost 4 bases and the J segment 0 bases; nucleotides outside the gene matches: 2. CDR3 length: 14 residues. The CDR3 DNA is TGCGCCAGCAGCCCGGGACAGGACCAAGAGACCCAGTACTTC. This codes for CASSPGQDQETQYF.

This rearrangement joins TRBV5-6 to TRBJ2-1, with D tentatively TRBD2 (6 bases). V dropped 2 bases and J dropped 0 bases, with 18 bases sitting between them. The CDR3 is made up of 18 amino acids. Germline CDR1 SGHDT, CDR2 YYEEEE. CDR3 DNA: TGTGCCAGCAGCTTCCCTCTCCGGAGGGCCGGCTCCTACAATGAGCAGTTCTTC. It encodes CASSFPLRRAGSYNEQFF.

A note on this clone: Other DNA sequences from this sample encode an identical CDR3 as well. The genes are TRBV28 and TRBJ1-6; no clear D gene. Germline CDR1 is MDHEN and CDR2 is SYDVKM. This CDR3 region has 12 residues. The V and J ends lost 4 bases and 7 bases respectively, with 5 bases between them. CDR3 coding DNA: TGTGCCAGCAGTTCGTTAAATTCACCCCTCCACTTT. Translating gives CASSSLNSPLHF. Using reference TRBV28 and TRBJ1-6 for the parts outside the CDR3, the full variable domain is DVKVTQSSRYLVKRTGEKVFLECVQDMDHENMFWYRQDPGLGLRLIYFSYDVKMKEKGDIPEGYSVSREKKERFSLILESASTNQTSMYLCASSSLNSPLHFGNGTRLTVT.

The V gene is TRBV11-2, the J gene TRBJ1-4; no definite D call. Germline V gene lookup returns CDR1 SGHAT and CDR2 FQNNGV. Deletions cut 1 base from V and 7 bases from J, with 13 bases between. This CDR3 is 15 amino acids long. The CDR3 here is CASSLGTGRSEKLFF. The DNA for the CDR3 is TGTGCCAGCAGCTTAGGGACGGGAAGAAGTGAAAAACTGTTTTTT.

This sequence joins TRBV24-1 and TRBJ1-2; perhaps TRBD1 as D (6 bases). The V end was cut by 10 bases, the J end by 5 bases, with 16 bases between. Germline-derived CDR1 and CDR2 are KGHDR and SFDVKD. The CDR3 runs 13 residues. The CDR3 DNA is TGTGCCACTAGCCAGGGGTCGGGGTATGGCTACACCTTC. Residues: CATSQGSGYGYTF.